Listed below are T cell receptor beta chains from one sample, sequenced in a study of Graves' ophthalmopathy and Graves' hyperthyroidism. TCRdb re-called the multiplex PCR reads through MiXCR, storing one row per CDR3 protein. The repertoire has about 480,000 distinct CDR3 sequences, approximately 15% of them found once; the top ten carry roughly 10%. Sequenced sample: blood. The receptors stem from a woman aged 25 to 39 with Graves' ophthalmopathy. Each CDR3 is given without its conserved first and last residue.

j_call | v_call | cdr3_aa
TRBJ2-2 | TRBV11-2 | ASSLVPQGGELF
TRBJ2-5 | TRBV6-5 | ASRKLAAQETQY
TRBJ2-7 | TRBV6-5 | ASSYLTGQGGSYEQY
TRBJ2-5 | TRBV28 | ASSRGTGTQY
TRBJ1-1 | TRBV29-1 | SAEVGRGYTEAF
TRBJ1-3 | TRBV28 | ASSLPDRNSGNTIY
TRBJ1-2 | TRBV30 | ASTAGEIYGYT
TRBJ2-5 | TRBV20-1 | SVSPRGVQETQY
TRBJ2-5 | TRBV29-1 | SAGSGGMETQY
TRBJ1-1 | TRBV27 | ASSPNRGNTEAF
TRBJ2-2 | TRBV29-1 | SVEGGTRTGELF
TRBJ2-5 | TRBV5-1 | ASSSRGLQTQY
TRBJ2-7 | TRBV11-1 | ASSPPEGSALYEQY
TRBJ2-5 | TRBV27 | ASSTSGAETQY
TRBJ2-7 | TRBV27 | ASSLGAGAASEQY
TRBJ2-7 | TRBV27 | ASSLGLTVTYEQY
TRBJ2-7 | TRBV30 | AWTVGATYEQY
TRBJ1-3 | TRBV6-7 | ASSSRQVISGNTIY
TRBJ1-6 | TRBV11-3 | ASSPGWMRGSPLH
TRBJ1-5 | TRBV28 | ASSAGGRARGRPQH
TRBJ1-2 | TRBV6-1 | ASTTGTGLANYGYT
TRBJ2-2 | TRBV27 | ASSRYGAGELF
TRBJ1-1 | TRBV19 | ASSTHDTTEAF
TRBJ2-7 | TRBV6-1 | PEGLLFYEQY
TRBJ1-6 | TRBV7-3 | ASSLGTDNSPLH
TRBJ1-1 | TRBV29-1 | SVDLGLTF
TRBJ2-2 | TRBV2 | ASGGDATGELF
TRBJ1-5 | TRBV28 | ASSSFQPQH
TRBJ2-2 | TRBV6-2/TRBV6-3 | ASRGRDPRRGNTGELF
TRBJ1-1 | TRBV30 | AWSSDSYTEAF
TRBJ1-1 | TRBV12-3/TRBV12-4 | ASSLGQGKTAF
TRBJ1-6 | TRBV20-1 | SAKPPGQGRSPLH
TRBJ2-7 | TRBV7-2 | ATSGAGSYEQY
TRBJ2-3 | TRBV4-1 | ASSPGQYTDTQY
TRBJ1-1 | TRBV6-5 | ASTQGSIVTEAF
TRBJ2-2 | TRBV28 | ASINSGSGELF
TRBJ2-7 | TRBV29-1 | SVEMGGGSGPYEQY